The T cell receptor beta chain described here comes from a study of CD8+CD57+ T cells in acquired aplastic anemia. Study context: Mean DNA quantity obtained from sorted CD4+ and CD8+ cells was about 3.2 ug. The study obtained about 10.8 million reads on average for CD4+ cells from healthy donors.

Profiles of TCR beta VDJ and CDR3 were generated from a genomic DNA template. A single record per CDR3 protein comes from TCRdb applying MiXCR to the reads. The data contain over 100,000 distinct CDR3 sequences, about 40% of them singletons. The V gene's germline CDR1 is SQVTM and CDR2 ANQGSEA. This CDR3 comprises 16 residues. Trimming removed 4 bases at V and 0 bases at J, with 17 bases between. The sequence was obtained from a human donor in good health, serving as a control. The chain recombines TRBV29-1 with TRBJ2-3; D not resolved. The sequenced material came from sorted CD4+, CD8+, or CD8+CD57+ T cells (not recorded which) from PBMCs. CDR3 region: CSVAQLDIDSTDTQYF. The CDR3 bases are TGCAGCGTTGCGCAACTTGACATTGACAGCACAGATACGCAGTATTTT.